This T cell receptor (beta chain) originates from a study of blood T cell repertoires in COVID-19. Cohorts were based on clinical histories the participants reported. The CDR3 covers 15 residues. Germline values: CDR1 SGHAT, CDR2 FQDESV (reference sequence). Trimming at V came to 5 bases and at J to 11 bases, leaving 16 bases not matched to a gene. As originally analysed: Reference gene primer amplification gave nucleated cell count estimates. Some clones are missing from TCRdb's copy, which holds only in-frame ones; the method was immunoSEQ multiplex PCR. V and J calls and clone size are those listed in that table; D and trimming were worked out from the DNA. Counted here are about 270,000 clones, more than 80% occurring once; the ten biggest clones make up 4.1%.

The J gene is TRBJ2-7, the V gene TRBV11-1; 9 bases line up with TRBD2. The TCR comes from a young woman with acute COVID-19. The source material was PBMCs or T cells enriched from blood (not recorded which). CDR3 sequence: CASSPQGLAGLEEYF. For the CDR3, the DNA is TGTGCCAGCAGCCCGCAGGGTCTAGCGGGACTAGAGGAGTACTTC.